These 30 T cell receptor beta chains were sequenced from one sample in a study of CD8+ T cells in alopecia areata. A panel of CD4, CD8alpha, NKG2D, NKG2ACE and other markers served to sort pooled cutaneous lymph node cells. Sequencing templates came from extracted RNA that was reverse transcribed into cDNA. The repertoire was sequenced with immunoSEQ multiplex PCR; TCRdb's copy has only in-frame clones and lacks some. The repertoire consists of around 290,000 clones, none detected only once. Sequencing was carried out using CD4+ T cells sorted from a lymph node. These receptors were obtained from a C3H/HeJ mouse with alopecia areata. The mouse strain carries the MHC haplotype H2-k.

About this clone: Any gene name here is a mouse gene name. The DNA ends 4 residues before the CDR3 does, and the rest of the CDR3 is filled in from the germline J gene. The chain links TRBV5 to TRBJ2-1, with 8 bases fitting TRBD1. The trim removed 4 bases at V and 2 bases at J, leaving 4 bases unmatched. CDR3 length equals 15 residues. Germline lookup yields CDR1 LGHNA and CDR2 YNLKQL (reference sequence). The CDR3 is CASSPDRGDYAEQFF. The DNA read from the CDR3 is TGTGCCAGCAGCCCCGACAGGGGAGACTATGCT.

This clone was seen only a few times. Gene names and germline refer to mouse. Coverage ceases 4 residues before the CDR3 finishes, and the germline J gene fills in the end. The chain employs TRBV31 and TRBJ2-2; 10 nucleotides align to TRBD1. The CDR3 has 15 amino acids. V dropped 5 bases and J dropped 2; count of bases not matched to a gene: 5. The germline CDR1 and CDR2 sequences are GKSSPN and SITVG. The CDR3 loop is CAWGPGQGNTGQLYF. The CDR3 DNA, read in part, is TGTGCCTGGGGGCCGGGACAGGGGAACACCGGG.

Comment on this clone: All gene names here are mouse names. The read ends 4 residues shy of where the CDR3 ends; the end is completed using the germline J gene. The chain uses TRBV1 and TRBJ2-1; TRBD2 matches 11 bases. Germline assignment: CDR1 NSQYPW and CDR2 LRSPGD (reference sequence). CDR3 size: 15 residues. V lost 4 bases, J lost 3 bases, and 2 bases stayed unmatched. The part of the CDR3 DNA that was read is TGCACCTGCAGTGAGGGGACTGGGGGCTATGCT. Translated: CTCSEGTGGYA. The whole CDR3 sequence reads CTCSEGTGGYAEQFF.

Comments on this clone: The genes are named according to mouse. The CDR3 end lies 4 residues beyond the end of the read and is filled in from the germline J gene. Additional DNA sequences in this sample encode the identical CDR3. This chain joins TRBV19 and TRBJ2-1, with D tentatively TRBD1 (5 bases). The germline V gene encodes CDR1 FNHDT and CDR2 SITEND (reference sequence). The CDR3 covers 13 residues. V lost 2 bases to trimming and J lost 5 bases, with 8 bases between them. The CDR3 sequence: CASSIGRDAEQFF. The sequenced CDR3 bases are TGTGCCAGCAGTATTGGCAGGGATGCT.

With respect to this clone: Each gene name is a mouse one. The read gets to within 4 residues of the CDR3 end, and the germline J gene fills in the rest. The J gene is TRBJ2-1, the V gene TRBV5, with D possibly matching TRBD2 (6 bases). This CDR3 contains 14 residues. The germline V and J ends were trimmed by 4 bases and 0 bases, with 7 bases remaining between them. CDR1 LGHNA and CDR2 YNLKQL come from the germline V gene (reference sequence). The sequenced part of the CDR3 DNA is TGTGCCAGCAGCCTGGGGGATAACTATGCT. It yields the protein CASSLGDNYA. The entire CDR3 protein is CASSLGDNYAEQFF.

This clone showed up just a few times. Gene names are mouse gene names. The observed sequence ends 4 residues before the CDR3 terminus, with the missing tail filled in from the germline J gene. The gene calls are TRBV31 and TRBJ2-1; TRBD2 agrees at 13 bases. With 1 base clipped from V and 5 bases from J, the junction kept 2 bases outside the gene matches. The CDR3 extends over 15 amino acids. Germline V gene sequence: CDR1 GKSSPN, CDR2 SITVG. CDR3 in amino acids: CAWSRTGGADAEQFF. The CDR3 bases that were read are TGTGCCTGGAGTCGGACTGGGGGGGCAGATGCT.

This clone was counted between two and nine times. All gene names here are mouse names. The CDR3 end is not reached by the read, which stops 4 residues before it; the germline J gene fills it in. At the DNA level, this CDR3 is encoded by other sequences in the same sample as well. The chain uses TRBV13-2 and TRBJ1-2; 7 positions agree with TRBD1. Germline-derived CDR1 and CDR2 are NNHNN and SYGAGS (reference sequence). V was clipped by 0 bases and J by 1 base; unmatched bases: 3. This CDR3 has 15 residues. The CDR3 protein is CASGDARDRNSDYTF. The CDR3 bases that were read are TGTGCCAGCGGTGATGCCCGGGACAGAAACTCC.

Comments on this clone: Genes and germline are mouse. Coverage ceases 4 residues before the CDR3 finishes, and the germline J gene fills in the end. The chain joins TRBV13-3 to TRBJ2-1; perhaps TRBD1 as D (5 bases). V was pared by 0 bases and J by 1 base, with 8 bases between. The CDR3 length is 15 residues. Germline V gene sequence: CDR1 NNHDY, CDR2 SYVADS. The CDR3 bases that were read are TGTGCCAGCAGTGATGGGCCAGGGAACTATGCT. Translated: CASSDGPGNYA. In full, the CDR3 is CASSDGPGNYAEQFF.

For this clone: Mouse germline and gene names are used. The CDR3 end falls 3 residues outside the read, so it is completed with the germline J gene. The chain links TRBV19 to TRBJ1-6, with 10 bases lining up with TRBD1. TRBJ1-6 falls under the ORF class, with uncertain function. Trimming removed 6 bases from V and 3 bases from J; junction bases left unmatched: 6. The CDR3 is made up of 16 amino acids. The germline V gene encodes CDR1 FNHDT and CDR2 SITEND (reference sequence). CDR3 DNA (partial): TGTGCCAGCAAATCCGGGACAGGGGTCTATAATTCGCCC. The encoded protein is CASKSGTGVYNSP. The entire CDR3 protein is CASKSGTGVYNSPLYF.

This clone was seen a handful of times. Germline and genes here are mouse. The CDR3 is cut off 4 residues early in the read; its end comes from the germline J gene. This chain joins TRBV17 and TRBJ1-1; 7 bases fit TRBD1. The CDR3 runs 13 residues. From germline, CDR1 is MNHDT and CDR2 YYDKIL. The CDR3 sequence: CASSRDGTAEVFF. CDR3 DNA, as far as it was read: TGTGCTAGCAGTAGAGACGGGACAGCA.

Regarding this clone: Gene names follow the mouse nomenclature. The read halts 4 residues ahead of the CDR3 end, with the missing end drawn from the germline J gene. Other DNA sequences in the sample encode the same CDR3. The genes are TRBV1 and TRBJ2-5; 8 bases map to TRBD1. The CDR3 sequence is 14 residues long. Germline CDR1 NSQYPW, CDR2 LRSPGD (reference sequence). V lost 5 bases to trimming and J lost 3 bases; unmatched junction nucleotides: 4. The CDR3 DNA, read in part, is TGCACCTGCAGTTCCCAGGGGGCACAAGAC. This translates into CTCSSQGAQD. The whole CDR3 protein is CTCSSQGAQDTQYF. Looking up the rest from reference TRBV1 and TRBJ2-5 gives the full variable domain: VTLLEQNPRWRLVPRGQAVNLRCILKNSQYPWMSWYQQDLQKQLQWLFTLRSPGDKEVKSLPGADYLATRVTDTELRLQVANMSQGRTLYCTCSSQGAQDTQYFGPGTRLLVL.

This clone was observed a few times. Genes here carry mouse names. From the germline J gene comes the end of the CDR3, since the read stops 4 residues before it. Other DNA sequences in this sample translate to the same CDR3. The chain recombines TRBV14 with TRBJ2-1; no firm D call. The CDR3 totals 14 residues. The germline V gene encodes CDR1 SGHDT and CDR2 FRDEAV. V lost 2 bases, J lost 1 base, and 7 bases lay in between. CDR3 DNA (partial): TGTGCCAGCAGTTTGGGTGGGAACTATGCT. Its protein product is CASSLGGNYA. In full, the CDR3 reads CASSLGGNYAEQFF.

As regards this clone: Any gene name here is a mouse gene name. CDR3 bases read: TGTGCCAGCAGTGAGTCGACAGATAATTCGCCC. It yields the protein CASSESTDNSP. In full, the CDR3 reads CASSESTDNSPLYF. The genes are TRBV13-1 and TRBJ1-6; maybe TRBD1 (5 bases). Read coverage stops 3 residues before the CDR3 terminus; the germline J gene supplies the remainder. TRBJ1-6 is labeled an ORF, and its function is uncertain. The V and J ends lost 2 bases and 5 bases respectively, with 8 bases between them. Germline-derived CDR1 and CDR2 are NSHNY and SYGAGN. This CDR3 spans 14 amino acids.

This clone was found a few times. Germline and genes: mouse. The read ends 4 residues shy of where the CDR3 ends; the end is completed using the germline J gene. The V call is TRBV4, the J call TRBJ2-1; 8 nucleotides align to TRBD1. This CDR3 has 14 amino acids. Germline assignment: CDR1 LGHDT and CDR2 YNNKQL (reference sequence). Incomplete CDR3 DNA: TGTGCCAGCAGCTTATCAGGGGGCAGAGCT. Translated, it gives CASSLSGGRA. The full CDR3 reads CASSLSGGRAEQFF. Full variable domain (outside the CDR3, taken from reference TRBV4 and TRBJ2-1): ETAVFQTPNYHVTQVGNEVSFNCKQTLGHDTMYWYKQDSKKLLKIMFSYNNKQLIVNETVPRRFSPQSSDKAHLNLRIKSVEPEDSAVYLCASSLSGGRAEQFFGPGTRLTVL.

This clone came up a few times. Gene names and germline refer to mouse. The read ends 4 residues early relative to the CDR3; the germline J gene fills the gap. V gene TRBV13-1 combines with J gene TRBJ2-2; 7 bases align to TRBD2. Germline V gene lookup returns CDR1 NSHNY and CDR2 SYGAGN. Germline trimming cut 1 base from V and 2 bases from J; bases unmatched to any gene: 5. The CDR3 is 16 amino acids. CDR3 in amino acids: CASSDSVGGNTGQLYF. The DNA read from the CDR3 is TGTGCCAGCAGTGATTCGGTGGGGGGTAACACCGGG.

This clone was detected a few times. Gene names and germline match the mouse. The read terminates 4 residues ahead of where the CDR3 ends, so the germline J gene completes it. The genes are TRBV3 and TRBJ2-5, with TRBD2 identical over 11 bases. Germline-derived CDR1 and CDR2 are SNHLY and FYNGKV (reference sequence). With 2 bases clipped from V and 1 base from J, the junction kept 5 bases outside the gene matches. This CDR3 is 17 amino acids long. Incomplete CDR3 DNA: TGTGCCAGCAGCTTACACTGGGGGGGCGGAGACCAAGAC. Encoded protein: CASSLHWGGGDQD. The entire CDR3 sequence reads CASSLHWGGGDQDTQYF. Based on the CDR3 plus reference TRBV3 and TRBJ2-5, the full variable domain is GPKVLQIPSHQIIDMGQMVTLNCDPVSNHLYFYWYKQILGQQMEFLVNFYNGKVMEKSKLFKDQFSVERPDGSYFTLKIQPTALEDSAVYFCASSLHWGGGDQDTQYFGPGTRLLVL.

The sample holds a few counts of this clone. Gene names follow the mouse nomenclature. Read coverage stops 4 residues before the CDR3 terminus; the germline J gene supplies the remainder. The chain is built from TRBV1 and TRBJ2-7; 10 bases agree with TRBD2. The germline V gene has CDR1 NSQYPW and CDR2 LRSPGD (reference sequence). The junction had 5 bases not matched to a gene; V was cut back by 2 bases and J by 1 base. The CDR3 is made up of 16 amino acids. CDR3 sequence: CTCSAHRDWGSYEQYF. The part of the CDR3 DNA that was read is TGCACCTGCAGTGCACACCGGGACTGGGGTTCCTAT.

Regarding this clone: The genes are named according to mouse. The sequenced fragment ends 4 residues before the CDR3 boundary, so the rest is inferred from the germline J gene. Other DNA sequences within the sample encode an identical CDR3. The chain recombines TRBV1 with TRBJ2-3; TRBD2 aligns across 11 bases. V dropped 1 base and J dropped 4; count of bases not matched to a gene: 1. Per the germline V gene, CDR1 is NSQYPW and CDR2 is LRSPGD (reference sequence). CDR3 length: 15 residues. The sequenced part of the CDR3 DNA is TGCACCTGCAGTGCAGGGACTGGGGGGACAGAA. Its protein is CTCSAGTGGTE. The entire CDR3 sequence reads CTCSAGTGGTETLYF.

Regarding this clone: Germline and genes: mouse. The sequence runs out 4 residues before the end of the CDR3; the remainder is reconstructed from the germline J gene. V is TRBV19 and J is TRBJ2-7, with TRBD1 matching 7 bases. V dropped 2 bases and J dropped 3; count of bases not matched to a gene: 2. The germline V gene has CDR1 FNHDT and CDR2 SITEND (reference sequence). CDR3 length: 13 amino acids. The part of the CDR3 DNA that was read is TGTGCCAGCAGTATGGGGACAGTCTAT. Its translation: CASSMGTVY. The complete CDR3 protein is CASSMGTVYEQYF. The full variable domain, with the rest looked up from reference TRBV19 and TRBJ2-7, is GGIITQTPKFLIGQEGQKLTLKCQQNFNHDTMYWYRQDSGKGLRLIYYSITENDLQKGDLSEGYDASREKKSSFSLTVTSAQKNEMAVFLCASSMGTVYEQYFGPGTRLTVL.

In its sample, this clone was seen a few times. Genes and germline are mouse. The CDR3 end falls 4 residues outside the read, so it is completed with the germline J gene. This chain connects TRBV13-1 to TRBJ2-1; TRBD2 agrees at 7 bases. Germline lookup yields CDR1 NSHNY and CDR2 SYGAGN. The CDR3 consists of 14 residues. V lost 2 bases and J lost 5; bases outside the gene matches: 4. The part of the CDR3 DNA that was read is TGTGCCAGCAGTGAAGTCCTGGGGGATGCT. Its translation is CASSEVLGDA. Given in full, the CDR3 is CASSEVLGDAEQFF.

This clone has only a few counts. The genes are named according to mouse. The sequenced fragment ends 4 residues before the CDR3 boundary, so the rest is inferred from the germline J gene. The chain employs TRBV13-1 and TRBJ2-5; tentative D call: TRBD1 (6 bases). CDR1 is NSHNY and CDR2 is SYGAGN in the germline V gene. The CDR3 sequence is 14 residues long. CDR3 region: CASSGPGTKDTQYF. The DNA read from the CDR3 is TGTGCCAGCAGTGGCCCCGGGACAAAAGAC.

Remarks on this clone: The gene symbols are mouse symbols. The CDR3 bases that were read are TGTGCCTGGGATCGGACTGGAGCAAACACCGGG. The encoded protein is CAWDRTGANTG. The whole CDR3 protein is CAWDRTGANTGQLYF. The chain couples TRBV31 to TRBJ2-2, with 7 nucleotides matching TRBD2. The read comes to an end 4 residues before the CDR3 does, leaving the germline J gene to fill in the end. CDR1 GKSSPN and CDR2 SITVG come from the germline V gene. This CDR3 has 15 residues. Losses at the gene ends were 5 bases for V and 0 bases for J; bases not matched to a gene: 6.

With respect to this clone: Gene and germline names: mouse. The read is 4 residues too short to cover the CDR3 end, so that end is filled in from the germline J gene. The chain links TRBV19 to TRBJ2-1; D is possibly TRBD1 (5 bases). Looked up from germline, CDR1 is FNHDT and CDR2 is SITEND (reference sequence). Trimming removed 2 bases from V and 3 bases from J, with 12 bases in between. CDR3 size: 15 residues. The CDR3 sequence is CASSIRAGPYAEQFF. The covered CDR3 bases are TGTGCCAGCAGTATTAGGGCAGGGCCCTATGCT.

This clone was picked up a small number of times. These gene names are mouse names. The CDR3 goes on 4 residues after the read ends, and that part is filled in from the germline J gene. The chain carries TRBV13-2 and TRBJ2-2; 8 bases are shared with TRBD1. J gave up 1 base and V 7 bases, and 6 bases lay outside the gene matches. CDR1 and CDR2 (germline): NNHNN, SYGAGS (reference sequence). The CDR3 has 15 amino acids. Incomplete CDR3 DNA: TGTGCCAGCACAGACAGGGGAATAAACACCGGG. Its translation is CASTDRGINTG. The entire CDR3 protein reads CASTDRGINTGQLYF.

On this clone: Gene names follow the mouse nomenclature. The read gets to within 4 residues of the CDR3 end, and the germline J gene fills in the rest. Other nucleotide sequences in the sample specify the same CDR3. The chain combines TRBV31 with TRBJ2-5, with TRBD1 identical over 8 bases. In germline, CDR1 is GKSSPN, CDR2 SITVG. The CDR3 runs to 13 residues. CDR3: CAWSLRGRDTQYF. CDR3 DNA, as far as it was read: TGTGCCTGGAGCCTCAGGGGGCGCGAC. The full variable domain, rest sourced from reference TRBV31 and TRBJ2-5, is AQTIHQWPVAEIKAVGSPLSLGCTIKGKSSPNLYWYWQATGGTLQQLFYSITVGQVESVVQLNLSASRPKDDQFILSTEKLLLSHSGFYLCAWSLRGRDTQYFGPGTRLLVL.

This clone was counted ten times or more. The gene symbols are mouse symbols. The read gets to within 4 residues of the CDR3 end, and the germline J gene fills in the rest. The gene calls are TRBV12-1 and TRBJ1-2; D might be TRBD1 (6 bases). Deletions cut 7 bases from V and 1 base from J, with 12 bases between. CDR3 size: 13 residues. The germline gives CDR1 SGHSN, CDR2 HYEKVE. The CDR3 loop is CARGGTKNSDYTF. The DNA read from the CDR3 is TGTGCCAGAGGCGGGACAAAAAACTCC.

A note on this clone: These gene names are mouse names. The read falls 4 residues short of the CDR3 end, and the missing part is taken from the germline J gene. V and J are TRBV29 and TRBJ1-2; D gene uncertain. V was trimmed by 3 bases and J by 0 bases, leaving 2 bases between them. Germline CDR1 reads MSHET; CDR2 reads SYDVDS. The CDR3 is 12 residues long. CDR3 DNA, as far as it was read: TGTGCTAGCAGTTTTGCAAACTCC. It translates to CASSFANS. The complete CDR3 sequence is CASSFANSDYTF. The whole variable domain, filled in from reference TRBV29 and TRBJ1-2, reads DMKVTQMPRYLIKRMGENVLLECGQDMSHETMYWYRQDPGLGLQLIYISYDVDSNSEGDIPKGYRVSRKKREHFSLILDSAKTNQTSVYFCASSFANSDYTFGSGTRLLVI.

This clone was seen ten or more times. Gene names and germline refer to mouse. Coverage ceases 4 residues before the CDR3 finishes, and the germline J gene fills in the end. Other DNA sequences from this sample encode an identical CDR3 as well. The chain recombines TRBV1 with TRBJ2-7; 12 nucleotides match TRBD1. In germline, CDR1 is NSQYPW, CDR2 LRSPGD (reference sequence). This CDR3 is 14 amino acids long. The covered CDR3 bases are TGCACCTGCAGTGCGGGGACAGGGGGCGAT. Translation gives CTCSAGTGGD. In full, the CDR3 reads CTCSAGTGGDEQYF. Variable domain in full (rest from reference TRBV1 and TRBJ2-7): VTLLEQNPRWRLVPRGQAVNLRCILKNSQYPWMSWYQQDLQKQLQWLFTLRSPGDKEVKSLPGADYLATRVTDTELRLQVANMSQGRTLYCTCSAGTGGDEQYFGPGTRLTVL.

This clone was observed many times. Gene names refer to mouse genes. The read comes to an end 4 residues before the CDR3 does, leaving the germline J gene to fill in the end. The J gene is TRBJ2-7, the V gene TRBV13-3; 12 bases align to TRBD1. The length of the CDR3 is 14 residues. Germline trimming cut 5 bases from V and 2 bases from J; bases unmatched to any gene: 2. Germline-derived CDR1 and CDR2 are NNHDY and SYVADS. CDR3 DNA, as far as it was read: TGTGCCAGCAGGGGGACAGGGGGCCCCTAT. Translated, it gives CASRGTGGPY. The whole CDR3 protein reads CASRGTGGPYEQYF.

This clone has only a few counts. Germline and genes: mouse. The DNA read from the CDR3 is TGTGCCAGCAGTCCCTCGACAGCAAACTCC. It specifies CASSPSTANS. The whole CDR3 region reads CASSPSTANSDYTF. The chain employs TRBV13-3 and TRBJ1-2; TRBD1 might be the D (5 bases). The DNA ends 4 residues before the CDR3 does, and the rest of the CDR3 is filled in from the germline J gene. CDR3 size: 14 residues. Germline V gene sequence: CDR1 NNHDY, CDR2 SYVADS. V was shortened by 4 bases and J by 0 bases, with 10 bases between the two germline ends.